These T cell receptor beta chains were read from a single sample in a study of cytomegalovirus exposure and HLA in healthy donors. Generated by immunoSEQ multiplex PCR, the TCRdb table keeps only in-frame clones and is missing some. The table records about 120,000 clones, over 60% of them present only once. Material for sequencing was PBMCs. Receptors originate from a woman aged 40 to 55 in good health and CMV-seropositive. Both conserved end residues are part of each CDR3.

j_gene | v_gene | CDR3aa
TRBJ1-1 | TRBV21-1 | CASSRESRRESATEAFF
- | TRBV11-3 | CASSLDGTGYEQYF
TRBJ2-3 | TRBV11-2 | CASSLDIGAGGPHF
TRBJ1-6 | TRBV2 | CASSLAFDSPLHF
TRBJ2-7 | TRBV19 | CASSTGQGNYEQYF
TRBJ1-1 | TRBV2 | CASSEAGGAEAFF
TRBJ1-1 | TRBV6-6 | CASSFDRDPNRAFF
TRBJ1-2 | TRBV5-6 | CASSLGNRGVGYTF
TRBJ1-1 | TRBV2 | CASSETGMNTEAFF
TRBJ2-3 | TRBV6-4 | CASSVQPSTDTQYF
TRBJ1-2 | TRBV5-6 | CASSRNRDYGYTF
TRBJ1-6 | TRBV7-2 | CASSLGVVSPLHF
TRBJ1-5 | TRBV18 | CASSQGQGNGQPQHF
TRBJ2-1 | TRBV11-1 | CASSLGGGFF
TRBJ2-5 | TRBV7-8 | CASSLRDSQETQYF